This TCR beta chain was recovered during a study of T cell responses to AZD1222 COVID-19 vaccine (dated by TCRdb to about 2021). The study in broad terms: A total of approximately 240 trial participants underwent TCR sequencing, of whom 207 received two doses of AZD1222 and some 25 received two doses of the MenACWY control vaccine. Trial participants were enrolled by age into 18-55, 56-69 and 70-plus year subgroups, with around 150, 28 and 57 TCR-sequenced participants respectively. General findings and caveats noted by the study authors: Participants were mostly white British, with more females than males. The authors suggested clonal diversity may have been underestimated. The whole spike protein was spanned by vaccine-associated CD4 TCRs, and dominant responses were seen in regions 160-218 and 743-854. No day 14 peak-response samples were available, so repertoires were characterized only after the peak T cell response. Conclusions about previously exposed vaccinees were limited because only six AZD1222 recipients were SARS-CoV-2 seropositive at baseline. In the small 56-69-year group, the increase in depth fell short of significance, most likely because of low power. After two AZD1222 doses, both the breadth and the depth of spike-specific TCRs were significantly higher than at day 0 and than in MenACWY recipients. Reportedly, almost half of the unique spike-specific TCRs recognized epitopes lying outside the regions that are mutated in the B.1.351 and B.1.1.7 variants.

A distance of 10 bases separates the germline ends of V and J, which lose 10 bases and 1 base respectively. The CDR3 goes from the cysteine to the phenylalanine over 12 residues. Only the CDR3 portion is preserved as DNA: 36 bases, with reading frame beginning at the first base. CDR1 ENHRY and CDR2 SYGVKD were looked up in the germline V gene. This clone appeared once. It has no known antigen specificity. No much larger clone exists at a distance of one base, and base qualities are not known. The time point label on this specimen signifies: about 28 days (+/-7) after the second vaccine dose. AZD1222 recipients given second doses at about 4 weeks or at about 12 weeks were pooled, since spike-specific TCR depth and breadth were not found to differ between the two schedules. Vaccinee samples came from UK trials COV001 and COV002, including a single-blind randomized controlled phase 2/3 trial of AZD1222 (ChAdOx1 nCoV-19) in healthy adults. For TCRbeta chain sequencing, PBMC samples were collected from trial participants at day 0 and at day 28 after the second dose.

The CDR3 regions of human TCRbeta chains were analyzed by immunosequencing. The authors' analysis ran thus. Repertoire TCRs were matched against a reference library of SARS-CoV-2-specific TCRs generated with the MIRA antigen-specificity platform. Breadth was defined as the fraction of unique TCRs that were SARS-CoV-2-associated, and depth was defined as the fraction of total T cells that were SARS-CoV-2-associated. Using the MIRA data, each spike-specific TCR was mapped to the spike region that the TCR reacts to and placed in a CD4 or CD8 class. Log10-transformed breadth and depth values were compared by one-way ANOVA with Sidak's multiple comparisons tests. TCRdb retrieved this table from immuneACCESS and kept in-frame rearrangements only. Not all clones are present; in checked studies, unresolved V genes account for under half, and no reason is known for the remainder. That table furnishes V, J and clone size, whereas the DNA furnished D and trimming. This sample lists 45,000 to 65,000 clones; about 80% were detected once. The ten largest clones represent around 5% of the sample.

This sequence was found in an adult who received the AZD1222 COVID-19 vaccine. The rearrangement joined TRBV10-3 to TRBJ1-2; TRBD1 is a weak D gene call, 6 bases matching. The starting material was peripheral blood, obtained 28 days after the second AZD1222 dose. The CDR3 protein is CATGGDNYGYTF. In nucleotides, the sequence is TGTGCCACTGGGGGCGATAACTATGGCTACACCTTC.